The clone carrying this T cell receptor beta chain has at least ten counts. This entry belongs to a study of T cells in Graves' hyperthyroidism and ophthalmopathy. This sample holds PBMCs from under 11 ml fresh peripheral blood. Amplified TCR beta CDR3 regions derived from RNA transcripts. With the HTBI primer set, the TCR CDR3 went through a first round of RT-PCR. MiXCR was run by TCRdb on the multiplex PCR reads, yielding one entry per CDR3 protein. The table lists hundreds of thousands of distinct CDR3 sequences, 15% to 20% of them singletons. Deletions cut 5 bases from V and 4 bases from J, with 9 bases between. The CDR3 has 12 amino acids. Germline CDR1 PRHDT, CDR2 FYEKMQ (reference sequence).

This rearrangement joins TRBV13 to TRBJ2-7; possible D gene TRBD2, 5 bases. This clonotype originated in a woman aged 18-29 years with Graves' ophthalmopathy. The source material was blood. The CDR3 is CASSPRGYEQYF. The CDR3, as DNA: TGTGCCAGCAGCCCCCGGGGTTACGAGCAGTACTTC.